This T cell receptor (beta chain) derives from a study of vaccination and CD4 T cells after COVID-19. This clonotype was observed a single time. As yet, its antigen is unknown. The Oncomine TCR Beta short-read assay was applied to DNA of cultured CD4+ T cells. TCRdb re-analysed the PCR reads in MiXCR, keeping a single row per CDR3 protein. The repertoire includes roughly 20,000 distinct CDR3 sequences, 43% of them detected once, and 7% to 8.5% sits in the top ten. Treatment here: roughly 11-day PBMC culture with coronavirus spike peptide pools or control peptides (ViraFEST assay). The sequence derives from a human donor who had recovered from COVID-19. Sequenced here: CD4+ T cells from blood, cultured in vitro, sampled after SARS-CoV-2 vaccination.

The CDR3 nucleotides are TGCAGTGCCCTAGCGGGGGGGCTCGATACGCAGTATTTT. Translation: CSALAGGLDTQYF. The chain couples TRBV20-1 to TRBJ2-3; 12 bases match TRBD2. The V gene end was trimmed by 6 bases and the J gene end by 6 bases; junction bases not matched to a gene: 4. CDR3 size: 13 residues. Germline V gene lookup returns CDR1 DFQATT and CDR2 SNEGSKA (reference sequence).